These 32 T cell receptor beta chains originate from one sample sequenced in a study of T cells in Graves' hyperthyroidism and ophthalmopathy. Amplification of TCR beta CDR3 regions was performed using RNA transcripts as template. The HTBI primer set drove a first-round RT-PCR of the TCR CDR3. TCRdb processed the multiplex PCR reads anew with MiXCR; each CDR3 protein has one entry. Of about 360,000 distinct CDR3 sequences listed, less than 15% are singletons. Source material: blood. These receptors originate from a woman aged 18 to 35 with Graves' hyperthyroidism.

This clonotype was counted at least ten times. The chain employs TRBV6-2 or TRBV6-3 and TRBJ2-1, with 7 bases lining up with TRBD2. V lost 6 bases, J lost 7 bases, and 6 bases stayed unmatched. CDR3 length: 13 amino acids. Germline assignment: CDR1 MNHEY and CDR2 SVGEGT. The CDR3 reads CASRRLAGNEQFF. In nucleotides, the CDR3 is TGTGCCAGCAGGCGACTAGCAGGGAATGAGCAGTTCTTC.

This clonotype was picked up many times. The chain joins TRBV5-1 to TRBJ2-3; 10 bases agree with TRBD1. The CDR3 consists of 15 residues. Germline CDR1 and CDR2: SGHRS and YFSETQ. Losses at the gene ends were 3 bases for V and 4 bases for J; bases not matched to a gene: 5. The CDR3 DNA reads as TGCGCCAGCAGCTGGACCGGGACAGGGGCAGATACGCAGTATTTT. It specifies CASSWTGTGADTQYF.

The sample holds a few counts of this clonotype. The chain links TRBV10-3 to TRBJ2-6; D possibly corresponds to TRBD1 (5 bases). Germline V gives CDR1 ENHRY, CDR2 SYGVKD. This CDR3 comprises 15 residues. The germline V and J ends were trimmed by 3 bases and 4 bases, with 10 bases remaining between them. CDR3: CAISDRVSGANVLTF. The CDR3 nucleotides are TGTGCCATCAGTGACAGGGTGTCCGGGGCCAACGTCCTGACTTTC.

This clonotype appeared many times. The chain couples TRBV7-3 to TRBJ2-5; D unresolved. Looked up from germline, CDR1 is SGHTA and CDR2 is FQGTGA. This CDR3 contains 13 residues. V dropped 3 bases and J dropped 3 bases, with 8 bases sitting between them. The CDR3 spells CASSLAREETQYF. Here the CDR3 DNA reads TGTGCCAGCAGCTTGGCCCGGGAAGAGACCCAGTACTTC.

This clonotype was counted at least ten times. CDR3 DNA sequence: TGCAGTCTAATGGGGGACAGCCAGAACACTGAAGCTTTCTTT. Its protein product is CSLMGDSQNTEAFF. This chain joins TRBV20-1 and TRBJ1-1; 7 bases match TRBD1. Germline loops: CDR1 DFQATT, CDR2 SNEGSKA (reference sequence). The V segment lost 8 bases and the J segment 1 base; nucleotides outside the gene matches: 10. This CDR3 region has 14 residues.

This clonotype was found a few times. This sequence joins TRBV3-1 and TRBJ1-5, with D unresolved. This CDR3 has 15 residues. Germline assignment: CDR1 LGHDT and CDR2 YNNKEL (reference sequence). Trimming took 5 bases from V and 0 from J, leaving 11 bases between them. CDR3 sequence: CASSATLYSNQPQHF. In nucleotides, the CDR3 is TGTGCCAGCAGCGCAACACTTTATAGCAATCAGCCCCAGCATTTT.

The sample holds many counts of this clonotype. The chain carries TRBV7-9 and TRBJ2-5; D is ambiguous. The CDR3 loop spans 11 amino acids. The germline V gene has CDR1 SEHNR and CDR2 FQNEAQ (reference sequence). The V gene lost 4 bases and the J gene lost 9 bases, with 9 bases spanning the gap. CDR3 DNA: TGTGCCAGCAGCTCAGGCCCTCCCCAGTACTTC. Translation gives CASSSGPPQYF.

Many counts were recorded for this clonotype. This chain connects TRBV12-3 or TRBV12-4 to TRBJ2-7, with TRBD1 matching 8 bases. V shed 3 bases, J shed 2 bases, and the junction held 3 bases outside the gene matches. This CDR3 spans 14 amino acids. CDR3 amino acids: CASSLDRVTYEQYF. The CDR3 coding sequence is TGTGCCAGCAGTTTGGACAGGGTTACCTACGAGCAGTACTTC.

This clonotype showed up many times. This CDR3 reads CSVDPTGGGYEQYF. Here the CDR3 DNA reads TGCAGCGTTGATCCCACAGGGGGCGGCTACGAGCAGTACTTC. The chain has TRBV29-1 and TRBJ2-7; 9 bases match TRBD1. The V gene's germline CDR1 is SQVTM and CDR2 ANQGSEA. Trimming cost V 3 bases and J 3 bases; bases outside gene matches: 6. This CDR3 has 14 amino acids.

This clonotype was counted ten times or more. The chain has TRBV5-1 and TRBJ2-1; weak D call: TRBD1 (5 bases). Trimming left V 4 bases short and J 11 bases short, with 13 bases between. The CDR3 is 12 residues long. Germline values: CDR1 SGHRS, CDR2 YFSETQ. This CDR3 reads CASSPDTPKQFF. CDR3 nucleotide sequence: TGCGCCAGCAGCCCGGACACCCCCAAGCAGTTCTTC.

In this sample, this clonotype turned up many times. The CDR3, as DNA: TGTGCCAGCATGGGACAGCCTTATCAGCCCCAGCATTTT. The encoded protein is CASMGQPYQPQHF. The genes are TRBV6-1 and TRBJ1-5, with 7 positions matching TRBD1. The germline gives CDR1 MNHNS, CDR2 SASEGT. Losses at the gene ends were 7 bases for V and 5 bases for J; bases not matched to a gene: 5. This CDR3 has 13 residues.

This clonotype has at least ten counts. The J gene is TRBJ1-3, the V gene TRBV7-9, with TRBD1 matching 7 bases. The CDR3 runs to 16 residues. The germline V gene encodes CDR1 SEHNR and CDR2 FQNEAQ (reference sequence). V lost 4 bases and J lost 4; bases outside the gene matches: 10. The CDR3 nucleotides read TGTGCCAGCAGCTACGAGGAAGGGGGCGGCGGAAACACCATATATTTT. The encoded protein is CASSYEEGGGGNTIYF.

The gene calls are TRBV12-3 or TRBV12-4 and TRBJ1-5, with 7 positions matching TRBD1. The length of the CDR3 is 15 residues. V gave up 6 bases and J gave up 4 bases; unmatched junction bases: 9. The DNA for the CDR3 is TGTGCCAGCAGCCCACAACAGGGGCTGAATCAGCCCCAGCATTTT. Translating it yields CASSPQQGLNQPQHF.

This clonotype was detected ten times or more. CDR3 coding DNA: TGCGCCAGCAGCCAAGGAGAACAAGAGACCCAGTACTTC. It yields the protein CASSQGEQETQYF. The rearrangement links TRBV4-1 to TRBJ2-5; D is undetermined. CDR1 and CDR2 (germline): MGHRA, YSYEKL. This CDR3 region has 13 residues. The V end lost 1 base, the J end lost 2 bases, and 5 bases lay between the germline ends.

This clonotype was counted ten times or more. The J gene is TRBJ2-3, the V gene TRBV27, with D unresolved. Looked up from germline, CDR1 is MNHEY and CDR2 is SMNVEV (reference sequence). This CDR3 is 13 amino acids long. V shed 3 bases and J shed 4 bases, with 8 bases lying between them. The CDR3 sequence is CASSFKGADTQYF. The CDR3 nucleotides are TGTGCCAGCAGTTTTAAGGGTGCAGATACGCAGTATTTT.

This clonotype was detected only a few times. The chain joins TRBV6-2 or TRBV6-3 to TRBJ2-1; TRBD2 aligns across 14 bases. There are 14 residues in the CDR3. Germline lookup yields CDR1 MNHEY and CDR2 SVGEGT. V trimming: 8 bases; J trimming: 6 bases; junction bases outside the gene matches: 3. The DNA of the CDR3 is TGTGCCAGCGGAGGACTAGCGGGAGGCAATGAGCAGTTCTTC. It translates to CASGGLAGGNEQFF.

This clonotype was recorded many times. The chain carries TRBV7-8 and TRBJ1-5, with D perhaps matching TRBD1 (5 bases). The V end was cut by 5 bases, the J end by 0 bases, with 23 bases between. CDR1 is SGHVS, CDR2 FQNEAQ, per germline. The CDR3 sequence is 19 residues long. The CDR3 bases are TGTGCCAGCAGCCCCTATCGAGCGTCGAAGGGGTTTAGCAATCAGCCCCAGCATTTT. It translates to CASSPYRASKGFSNQPQHF.

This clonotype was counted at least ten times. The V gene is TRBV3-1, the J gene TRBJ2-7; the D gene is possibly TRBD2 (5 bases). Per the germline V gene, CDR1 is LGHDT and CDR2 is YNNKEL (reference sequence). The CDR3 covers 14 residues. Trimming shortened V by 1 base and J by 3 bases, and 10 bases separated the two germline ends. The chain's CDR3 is CASSQADWNYEQYF. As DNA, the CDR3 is TGTGCCAGCAGCCAAGCGGACTGGAACTACGAGCAGTACTTC.

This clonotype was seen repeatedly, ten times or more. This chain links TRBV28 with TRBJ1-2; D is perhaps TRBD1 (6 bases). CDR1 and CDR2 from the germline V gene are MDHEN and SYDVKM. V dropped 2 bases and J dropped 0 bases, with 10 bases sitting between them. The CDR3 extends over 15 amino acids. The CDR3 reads CASSLAGDTNYGYTF. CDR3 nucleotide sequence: TGTGCCAGCAGTTTAGCAGGGGACACTAACTATGGCTACACCTTC.

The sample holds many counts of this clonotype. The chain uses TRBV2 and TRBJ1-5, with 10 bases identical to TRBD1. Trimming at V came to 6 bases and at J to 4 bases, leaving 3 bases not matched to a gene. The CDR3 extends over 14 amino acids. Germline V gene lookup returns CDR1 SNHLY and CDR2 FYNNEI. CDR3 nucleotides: TGTGCCAGCAGAGGGGGACAGGGGAATCAGCCCCAGCATTTT. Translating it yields CASRGGQGNQPQHF.

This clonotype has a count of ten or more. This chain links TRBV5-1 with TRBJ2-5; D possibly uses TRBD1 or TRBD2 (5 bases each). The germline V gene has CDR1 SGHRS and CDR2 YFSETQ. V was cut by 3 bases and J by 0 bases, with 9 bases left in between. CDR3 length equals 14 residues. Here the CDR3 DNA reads TGCGCCAGCAGCTCGATGGGACACCAAGAGACCCAGTACTTC. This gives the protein CASSSMGHQETQYF.

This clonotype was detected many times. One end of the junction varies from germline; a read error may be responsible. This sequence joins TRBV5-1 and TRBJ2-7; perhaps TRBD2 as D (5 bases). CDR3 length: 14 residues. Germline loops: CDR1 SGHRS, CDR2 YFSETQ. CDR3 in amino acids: CASSLGSGTYEQYF. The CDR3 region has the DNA TGTGCCAGCAGCTTAGGATCCGGGACCTACGAGCAGTACTTC.

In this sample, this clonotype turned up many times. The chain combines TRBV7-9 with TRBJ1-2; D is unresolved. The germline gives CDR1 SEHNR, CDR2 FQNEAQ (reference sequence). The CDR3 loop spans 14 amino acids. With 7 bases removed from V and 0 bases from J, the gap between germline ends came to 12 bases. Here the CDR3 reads CASTPTGTNYGYTF. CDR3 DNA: TGTGCCAGCACCCCGACGGGAACTAACTATGGCTACACCTTC. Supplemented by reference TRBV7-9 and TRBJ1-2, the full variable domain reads DTGVSQNPRHKITKRGQNVTFRCDPISEHNRLYWYRQTLGQGPEFLTYFQNEAQLEKSRLLSDRFSAERPKGSFSTLEIQRTEQGDSAMYLCASTPTGTNYGYTFGSGTRLTVV.

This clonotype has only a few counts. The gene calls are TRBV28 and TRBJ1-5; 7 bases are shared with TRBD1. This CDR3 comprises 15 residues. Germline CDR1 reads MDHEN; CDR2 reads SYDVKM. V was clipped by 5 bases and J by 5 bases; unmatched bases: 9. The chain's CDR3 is CASSTTGTEDQPQHF. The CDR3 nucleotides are TGTGCCAGCAGTACTACCGGGACAGAGGATCAGCCCCAGCATTTT.

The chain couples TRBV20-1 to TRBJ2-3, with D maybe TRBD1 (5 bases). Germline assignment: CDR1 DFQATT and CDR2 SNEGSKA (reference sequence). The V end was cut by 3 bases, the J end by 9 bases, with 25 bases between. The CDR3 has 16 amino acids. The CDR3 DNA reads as TGCAGTGCTAGCCCCCATCGACAGCCTCTGCCTACGACGCAGTATTTT. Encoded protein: CSASPHRQPLPTTQYF.

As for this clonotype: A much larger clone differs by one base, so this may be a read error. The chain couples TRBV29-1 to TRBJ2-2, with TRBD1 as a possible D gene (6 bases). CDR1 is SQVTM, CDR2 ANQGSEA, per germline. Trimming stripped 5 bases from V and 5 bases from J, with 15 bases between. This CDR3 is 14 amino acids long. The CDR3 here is CSVRSPRGTGELFF. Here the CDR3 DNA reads TGCAGCGTTAGAAGCCCGAGGGGGACCGGGGAGCTGTTTTTT.

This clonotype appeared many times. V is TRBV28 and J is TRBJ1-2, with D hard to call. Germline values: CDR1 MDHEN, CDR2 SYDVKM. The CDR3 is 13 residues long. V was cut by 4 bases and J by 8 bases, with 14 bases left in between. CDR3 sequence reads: CASSSGDLRGYTF. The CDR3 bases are TGTGCCAGCAGTTCAGGCGACCTTCGGGGCTACACCTTC.

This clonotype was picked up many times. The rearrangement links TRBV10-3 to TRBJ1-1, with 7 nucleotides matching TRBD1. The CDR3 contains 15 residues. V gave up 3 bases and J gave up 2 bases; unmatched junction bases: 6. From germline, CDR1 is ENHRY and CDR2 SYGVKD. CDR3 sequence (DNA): TGTGCCATCAGTGACAGGGGGACCGCTAACACTGAAGCTTTCTTT. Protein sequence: CAISDRGTANTEAFF.

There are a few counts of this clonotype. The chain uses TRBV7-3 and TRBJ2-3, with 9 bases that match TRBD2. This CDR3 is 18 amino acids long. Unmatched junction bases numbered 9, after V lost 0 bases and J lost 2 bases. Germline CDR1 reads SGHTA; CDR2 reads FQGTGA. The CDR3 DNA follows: TGTGCCAGCAGCTTAACTGGTAGCGGGAGAGGGGACACAGATACGCAGTATTTT. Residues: CASSLTGSGRGDTDTQYF.

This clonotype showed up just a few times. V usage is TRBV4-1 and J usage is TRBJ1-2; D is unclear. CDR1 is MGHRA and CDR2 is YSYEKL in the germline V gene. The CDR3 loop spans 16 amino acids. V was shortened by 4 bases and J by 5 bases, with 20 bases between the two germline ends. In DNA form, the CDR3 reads TGCGCCAGCAGCCTCACGAAGAGCGGGTCGATATATGGCTACACCTTC. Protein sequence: CASSLTKSGSIYGYTF.

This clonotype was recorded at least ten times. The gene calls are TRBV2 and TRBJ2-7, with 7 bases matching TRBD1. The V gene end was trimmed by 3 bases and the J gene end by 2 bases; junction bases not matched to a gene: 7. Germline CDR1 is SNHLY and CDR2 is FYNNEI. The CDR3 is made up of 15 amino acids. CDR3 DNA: TGTGCCAGCAGTGAGATCGAGGGGGCACCCTACGAGCAGTACTTC. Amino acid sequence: CASSEIEGAPYEQYF.

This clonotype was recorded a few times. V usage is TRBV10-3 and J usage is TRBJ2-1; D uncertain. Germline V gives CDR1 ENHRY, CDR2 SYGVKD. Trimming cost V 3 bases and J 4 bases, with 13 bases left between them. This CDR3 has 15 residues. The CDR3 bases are TGTGCCATCAGTGAAACTTCCCAACCATACAATGAGCAGTTCTTC. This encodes CAISETSQPYNEQFF.